Sequencing of this T cell receptor beta chain was carried out in a study of shared clonotypes between healthy human individuals. Sequencing was at deep level. For sorted subsets, roughly 200 ng DNA per replicate equaled around 28,000 T cell genomes. The method was immunoSEQ multiplex PCR; TCRdb's version includes in-frame clones alone and lacks a portion of them. This sample has around 2,000,000 clones, with around 96% found just once. Germline assignment: CDR1 ENHRY and CDR2 SYGVKD. Trimming took off 7 bases at V and 0 bases at J, with 10 bases between the two ends. This CDR3 has 14 amino acids. Findings and caveats of the study: Several donors shared approximately 5% of their naive CD4 clonotypes.

Cells designated naive CD8 were CD45RO-negative and were positively selected for CCR7, with terminally differentiated effector memory CD45RA+ cells excluded. Concerning this clone: Its specificity is not known.

The chain recombines TRBV10-3 with TRBJ1-3, with D tentatively TRBD1 (6 bases). Sequenced material: naive CD8+ T cells sorted from blood. This TCR was sampled from a man aged 18 to 29 in good health. For the CDR3, the DNA is TGTGCCATCACTGACAGGAGCTCTGGAAACACCATATATTTT. Amino acid sequence: CAITDRSSGNTIYF.